Listed below are T cell receptor beta chains from one sample, sequenced in a study of T cell changes during pregnancy in multiple sclerosis. The data were produced by immunoSEQ multiplex PCR, yet TCRdb's version contains in-frame clones alone and is incomplete. The sample consists of tens of thousands of clones, roughly 90% of them appearing once. The material sequenced was CD8+ T cells from peripheral blood mononuclear cells, taken before pregnancy. All receptors derive from a female donor with multiple sclerosis, enrolled in a pregnancy study. Each CDR3 is given with its conserved first and last residue. A D gene is named only where the DNA matches it firmly. For some rows the clone size is stated as once, few or many, or as a class when expanded; others skip it.

CDR3aa | CDR3nt | d_gene | abundance | j_gene | v_gene
CASSSRTGSMGRAQYF | TGTGCCAGCAGTTCCCGGACAGGGTCGATGGGACGGGCCCAGTACTTC | TRBD1 | - | TRBJ2-5 | TRBV28
CASSRNEGWAGELFF | TGTGCCAGCAGTCGTAACGAGGGTTGGGCCGGGGAGCTGTTTTTT | - | - | TRBJ2-2 | TRBV6-4
CASSFRADTDTQYF | TGTGCCAGCAGTTTCAGGGCAGACACAGATACGCAGTATTTT | - | - | TRBJ2-3 | TRBV27
CASSVDRTSGSRQFF | TGTGCCAGCAGCGTAGATCGGACTAGCGGGAGTCGGCAGTTCTTC | TRBD2 | - | TRBJ2-1 | TRBV9
CASSPGDSGELFF | TGTGCCAGCAGCCCAGGGGACAGCGGGGAGCTGTTTTTT | TRBD1 | - | TRBJ2-2 | TRBV7-6
CASTDLLTGDGETQYF | TGTGCCAGCACCGATTTACTGACAGGGGATGGAGAGACCCAGTACTTC | TRBD1 | - | TRBJ2-5 | TRBV5-4
CASSFTSGSYEQYF | TGTGCCAGCAGTTTTACTAGCGGATCCTACGAGCAGTACTTC | TRBD2 | - | TRBJ2-7 | TRBV27
CASSPRDRLYEQYF | TGTGCCAGCAGCCCCCGGGACAGGCTATACGAGCAGTACTTC | TRBD1 | - | TRBJ2-7 | TRBV7-9
CASSLRGSNQPQHF | TGTGCCAGCAGCCTCAGGGGAAGCAATCAGCCCCAGCATTTT | - | - | TRBJ1-5 | TRBV28
CASSLVASGTADTQYF | TGTGCCAGCAGCTTGGTGGCTAGCGGGACAGCAGATACGCAGTATTTT | TRBD2 | - | TRBJ2-3 | TRBV5-5
CASLGLARNEQFF | TGTGCCAGCTTGGGACTAGCGAGGAATGAGCAGTTCTTC | TRBD2 | few | TRBJ2-1 | TRBV2
CASSWGTGTTGELFF | TGTGCCAGCAGCTGGGGGACAGGGACCACCGGGGAGCTGTTTTTT | TRBD1 | - | TRBJ2-2 | TRBV5-4
CASTARLEAFF | TGTGCCAGCACGGCTAGGTTGGAGGCTTTCTTT | - | few | TRBJ1-1 | TRBV2
CATSRSGTVYGYTF | TGTGCCACCAGCAGATCCGGGACAGTCTATGGCTACACCTTC | TRBD1 | few | TRBJ1-2 | TRBV15
CASSGGYEQYF | TGTGCCAGCTCCGGAGGTTACGAGCAGTACTTC | - | - | TRBJ2-7 | TRBV25-1
CASRTDTEAFF | TGTGCCAGCAGGACAGACACTGAAGCTTTCTTT | - | - | TRBJ1-1 | TRBV7-9
CASGQGYGYTF | TGTGCCAGCGGACAAGGCTATGGCTACACCTTC | - | - | TRBJ1-2 | TRBV5-4
CASSFTGPNQPQHF | TGTGCCAGCAGTTTTACAGGGCCTAATCAGCCCCAGCATTTT | - | - | TRBJ1-5 | TRBV6-5
CASSSSGTGVHEQYF | TGTGCCAGCAGCTCATCCGGGACAGGGGTCCACGAGCAGTACTTC | TRBD1 | - | TRBJ2-7 | TRBV7-9
CASSLGLRGGRDEQYF | TGTGCCAGCAGTTTGGGGCTCCGAGGGGGCAGGGACGAGCAGTACTTC | TRBD1 | - | TRBJ2-7 | TRBV27
CASSLRSGIVAEQYF | TGTGCCAGCAGCTTACGGTCAGGGATCGTGGCCGAGCAGTACTTC | - | - | TRBJ2-7 | TRBV7-2
CATSPRGSSTDTQYF | TGTGCCACCTCCCCCCGGGGTTCTAGCACAGATACGCAGTATTTT | - | once | TRBJ2-3 | TRBV2
CASSLGGFSEDTQYF | TGTGCCAGCAGCTTGGGTGGCTTCTCTGAAGATACGCAGTATTTT | - | - | TRBJ2-3 | TRBV5-6
CASSPTDSPGEQYF | TGTGCCAGCTCACCTACGGACAGCCCGGGGGAGCAGTACTTC | - | - | TRBJ2-7 | TRBV18
CASSDLAPRETQYF | TGTGCCAGCAGTGACCTAGCTCCGAGGGAGACCCAGTACTTC | - | - | TRBJ2-5 | TRBV2
CASSAGGLVPTEQFF | TGTGCCAGCTCGGCCGGGGGACTAGTCCCGACGGAGCAGTTCTTC | TRBD2 | - | TRBJ2-1 | TRBV27
CASSYSTLTSGNPYEQYF | TGTGCCAGCAGCTATAGTACCCTGACTAGCGGGAATCCCTACGAGCAGTACTTC | TRBD2 | - | TRBJ2-7 | TRBV28
CASGGDRANQPQHF | TGTGCCAGCGGGGGGGACAGGGCCAATCAGCCCCAGCATTTT | TRBD1 | - | TRBJ1-5 | TRBV27
CASRRGSGSSYNEQFF | TGTGCCAGCAGGAGGGGGAGCGGGAGCTCCTACAATGAGCAGTTCTTC | TRBD2 | - | TRBJ2-1 | TRBV27
CSVIAGGGELFF | TGCAGCGTGATAGCGGGAGGTGGGGAGCTGTTTTTT | TRBD2 | - | TRBJ2-2 | TRBV29-1
CASSTSGGQFF | TGTGCGAGCTCCACGTCGGGGGGGCAGTTCTTC | TRBD2 | - | TRBJ2-1 | TRBV7-9
CASSLAMRDMYNEQFF | TGTGCCAGCAGCTTAGCAATGCGGGATATGTATAATGAGCAGTTCTTC | - | - | TRBJ2-1 | TRBV13
CASSPYAGETQYF | TGTGCCAGCAGTCCCTATGCGGGAGAGACCCAGTACTTC | - | - | TRBJ2-5 | TRBV6-5
CASSLDDSEAFF | TGTGCCAGCAGCTTAGATGACAGTGAAGCTTTCTTT | - | - | TRBJ1-1 | TRBV7-9
CATSRDRGGYEQYF | TGTGCCACCAGCAGAGACAGGGGTGGCTACGAGCAGTACTTC | - | - | TRBJ2-7 | TRBV15
CASSTTGTPEQFF | TGTGCCAGCAGCACAACAGGGACACCAGAGCAGTTCTTC | - | medium-sized | TRBJ2-1 | TRBV21-1
CATSTRRGGDEQFF | TGTGCCACCAGCACCCGGCGGGGAGGAGATGAGCAGTTCTTC | - | - | TRBJ2-1 | TRBV15
CASSLGIGTSGYEQYF | TGTGCCAGCAGCTTAGGGATCGGGACTAGCGGCTACGAGCAGTACTTC | TRBD2 | - | TRBJ2-7 | TRBV7-9
CASSLGTGGVYEQYF | TGTGCCAGCAGTTTAGGGACAGGGGGCGTCTACGAGCAGTACTTC | TRBD1 | - | TRBJ2-7 | TRBV27
CASSTYRGSREKLFF | TGTGCCAGTAGTACCTACAGGGGGTCCCGAGAAAAACTGTTTTTT | TRBD1 | - | TRBJ1-4 | TRBV19
CATSTVGQFF | TGTGCCACATCCACAGTGGGGCAGTTCTTC | - | - | TRBJ2-1 | TRBV28
CASQGGRDGYTF | TGTGCCAGCCAAGGGGGCCGGGATGGCTACACCTTC | TRBD1 | - | TRBJ1-2 | TRBV27
CAWGQKNTEAFF | TGTGCCTGGGGACAAAAAAACACTGAAGCTTTCTTT | - | - | TRBJ1-1 | TRBV30
CATSRVPITTDTQYF | TGTGCCACCAGCAGGGTACCTATTACCACAGATACGCAGTATTTT | - | - | TRBJ2-3 | TRBV15
CASSEWESSYNEQFF | TGTGCCAGCAGTGAGTGGGAGAGCTCCTACAATGAGCAGTTCTTC | - | once | TRBJ2-1 | TRBV6-4
CASRWTGGSNTEAFF | TGTGCCAGCAGGTGGACAGGGGGTAGTAACACTGAAGCTTTCTTT | TRBD1 | - | TRBJ1-1 | TRBV2
CASLDRAYEQYF | TGTGCCAGCCTGGACAGGGCCTACGAGCAGTACTTC | TRBD1 | once | TRBJ2-7 | TRBV2
CASSPRGSELTEQYF | TGCGCCAGCAGCCCCCGGGGGAGCGAACTTACCGAGCAGTACTTC | - | - | TRBJ2-7 | TRBV5-1
CATSSKLAGRPGELFF | TGTGCCACCAGCAGTAAGCTAGCGGGACGCCCCGGGGAGCTGTTTTTT | TRBD2 | - | TRBJ2-2 | TRBV15
CASSFFSGTNYNEQFF | TGTGCCAGCAGCTTCTTTAGCGGGACTAATTACAATGAGCAGTTCTTC | TRBD2 | - | TRBJ2-1 | TRBV11-2
CASSSDRGYEQYF | TGTGCCAGCAGTTCGGACAGGGGTTACGAGCAGTACTTC | TRBD1 | - | TRBJ2-7 | TRBV28
CASSWGTGGYEQYF | TGTGCCAGCAGCTGGGGGACAGGGGGCTACGAGCAGTACTTC | TRBD1 | once | TRBJ2-7 | TRBV11-1
CASSWGLAGGSSYNEQFF | TGTGCCAGCAGCTGGGGACTAGCGGGAGGGAGCTCCTACAATGAGCAGTTCTTC | TRBD2 | - | TRBJ2-1 | TRBV5-5